Listed below are T cell receptor beta chains from one sample, sequenced in a study of brain T cells in children with intractable seizures. Generated by immunoSEQ multiplex PCR, the TCRdb table keeps only in-frame clones and is missing some. The table shows fewer than 80,000 clones, with around 95% occurring only once. The material sequenced was peripheral blood, taken at surgery. These receptors came from a boy in the first two years of life with focal cortical dysplasia and intractable seizures. Each CDR3 is given with its conserved first and last residue. The D gene is left open where the match is weak. Some rows have no size entry. The others give once, few or many, or a class for an expanded clone.

j_call d_call clone_size cdr3_length v_call cdr3_aa cdr3_nt
TRBJ2-5 TRBD2 once 17 TRBV4-2 CASSHEGRLAGEETQYF TGTGCCAGCAGCCACGAAGGACGACTAGCGGGCGAAGAGACCCAGTACTTC
TRBJ1-1 NA NA 12 TRBV6-5 CASRYQNTEAFF TGTGCCAGCAGGTATCAGAACACTGAAGCTTTCTTT
TRBJ2-2 NA NA 16 TRBV5-1 CASSRLGAENTGELFF TGCGCCAGCAGCCGCCTAGGCGCGGAGAACACCGGGGAGCTGTTTTTT
TRBJ2-1 TRBD1 NA 16 TRBV11-2 CASSLEDRTPYNEQFF TGTGCCAGCAGCTTAGAGGACAGGACACCCTACAATGAGCAGTTCTTC
TRBJ1-5 NA NA 14 TRBV21-1 CASLHRDSNQPQHF TGTGCCAGCTTACACAGGGATAGCAATCAGCCCCAGCATTTT
TRBJ1-6 NA NA 13 TRBV10-3 CAGQSSYNSPLHF TGTGCCGGCCAGAGCTCCTATAATTCACCCCTCCACTTT
TRBJ2-2 NA NA 14 TRBV5-8 CASRDSPNTGELFF TGTGCCAGCAGGGACAGCCCGAACACCGGGGAGCTGTTTTTT
TRBJ2-5 NA NA 14 TRBV6-5 CASVPQGRGETQYF TGTGCCAGCGTTCCGCAGGGGCGCGGAGAGACCCAGTACTTC
TRBJ2-3 NA NA 13 TRBV19 CASRRISTDTQYF TGTGCCAGTAGGAGAATATCAACAGATACGCAGTATTTT
TRBJ2-4 TRBD2 NA 15 TRBV2 CASTRFLAGENIQYF TGTGCCAGCACCCGGTTTCTAGCGGGAGAAAACATTCAGTACTTC
TRBJ1-3 NA once 18 TRBV19 CASSPLRQGSVSGNTIYF TGTGCCAGTAGTCCTCTCCGGCAGGGTAGCGTCTCTGGAAACACCATATATTTT
TRBJ1-2 NA NA 16 TRBV4-3 CASSQADSPSNYGYTF TGCGCCAGCAGCCAAGCGGACAGTCCTTCTAACTATGGCTACACCTTT
TRBJ2-7 NA NA 15 TRBV2 CASSEIGAGSYEQYF TGTGCCAGCAGTGAGATAGGGGCAGGCTCCTACGAGCAGTACTTC
TRBJ1-3 TRBD1 NA 15 TRBV27 CASSQTGGSGNTIYF TGTGCCAGCAGTCAGACAGGGGGCTCTGGAAACACCATATATTTT
TRBJ1-2 TRBD1 NA 15 TRBV11-1 CASSEGQLDFYGYTF TGTGCCAGCAGCGAGGGACAGTTGGACTTCTATGGCTACACCTTC
TRBJ2-2 NA NA 13 TRBV19 CASSIGNTGELFF TGTGCCAGTAGTATTGGTAACACCGGGGAGCTGTTTTTT
TRBJ1-6 TRBD1 NA 17 TRBV29-1 CSVEDNSGQLYLSPLHF TGCAGCGTTGAAGACAATTCGGGACAGCTGTATTTATCACCCCTCCACTTT
TRBJ2-1 NA NA 15 TRBV19 CASSPAGDFGVSRFF TGTGCCAGTAGCCCCGCAGGGGATTTCGGTGTAAGTCGGTTCTTC
TRBJ2-2 NA NA 18 TRBV5-4 CASHPDRPRAYSTGELFF TGTGCCAGCCACCCTGACAGGCCACGGGCTTATTCCACCGGGGAGCTGTTTTTT
TRBJ1-1 NA NA 14 TRBV19 CASSGGPMNTEAFF TGTGCCAGTAGTGGGGGCCCTATGAACACTGAAGCTTTCTTT
TRBJ2-2 TRBD2 NA 20 TRBV27 CASSPEPRTSGRRGTGELFF TGTGCCAGCAGTCCGGAACCAAGGACTAGCGGGAGAAGGGGCACCGGGGAGCTGTTTTTT
TRBJ1-2 NA NA 14 TRBV27 CASSLTMGGDGYTF TGTGCCAGCAGTCTCACCATGGGAGGGGACGGCTACACCTTC
TRBJ2-7 NA NA 14 TRBV7-2 CASSLAGLSYEQYF TGTGCCAGCAGCTTAGCGGGACTCTCCTACGAGCAGTACTTC
TRBJ1-6 NA NA 16 TRBV5-1 CASSPISRGAASPLHF TGCGCCAGCAGTCCTATTTCCCGGGGGGCCGCTTCACCCCTCCACTTT
TRBJ1-2 TRBD1 NA 15 TRBV5-1 CASSLGDRGPDGYTF TGCGCCAGCAGCTTGGGAGACAGGGGACCCGATGGCTACACCTTC
TRBJ2-7 TRBD2 once 14 TRBV7-2 CASSLGASGYEQYF TGTGCCAGCAGCCTCGGTGCTAGCGGCTACGAGCAGTACTTC
TRBJ2-5 NA NA 14 TRBV5-4 CASSLARGGETQYF TGTGCCAGCAGCTTGGCAAGGGGGGGTGAGACCCAGTACTTC
TRBJ2-7 NA NA 14 TRBV28 CATTAGTFPYEQYF TGTGCCACCACCGCGGGGACTTTCCCCTACGAGCAGTACTTC
TRBJ2-3 NA NA 15 TRBV5-4 CASSPGIDRTDTQYF TGTGCCAGCAGCCCCGGGATCGACAGAACCGATACGCAGTATTTT
TRBJ2-5 TRBD1 NA 16 TRBV5-1 CASRPESTGGKETQYF TGCGCCAGCAGACCCGAATCCACAGGGGGAAAAGAGACCCAGTACTTC
TRBJ1-2 NA NA 14 TRBV4-3 CASSQVGDIYGYTF TGCGCCAGCAGCCAAGTAGGGGACATCTATGGCTACACCTTC
TRBJ2-1 TRBD2 NA 15 TRBV6-2/TRBV6-3 CASSYLPSGIDEQFF TGTGCCAGCAGTTACCTCCCTAGCGGGATAGATGAGCAGTTCTTC
TRBJ2-5 NA NA 17 TRBV19 CASSIPTGTVTRETQYF TGTGCCAGTAGTATTCCCACCGGGACCGTAACCCGAGAGACCCAGTACTTC
TRBJ2-7 NA NA 16 TRBV27 CASSPGGPGPSYEQYF TGTGCCAGCAGCCCTGGGGGACCGGGGCCCTCCTACGAGCAGTACTTC
TRBJ2-1 TRBD2 once 17 TRBV4-3 CASSQAFTSGRFNEQFF TGCGCCAGCAGCCAAGCCTTTACTAGCGGGAGGTTCAATGAGCAGTTCTTC
TRBJ2-7 TRBD2 NA 16 TRBV27 CASSLSVSGGVYEQYF TGTGCCAGCAGTTTATCGGTCAGCGGGGGGGTCTACGAGCAGTACTTC
TRBJ2-7 NA NA 13 TRBV9 CASSAGAPYEQYF TGTGCCAGCAGCGCAGGTGCCCCCTACGAGCAGTACTTC
TRBJ1-1 NA NA 16 TRBV5-3 CARSPKVGGPSTEAFF TGTGCCAGAAGCCCCAAAGTTGGGGGGCCTTCTACTGAAGCTTTCTTT
TRBJ1-6 NA NA 12 TRBV5-5 CASSFGNSPLHF TGTGCCAGCAGCTTCGGTAATTCACCCCTCCACTTT
TRBJ2-2 NA NA 14 TRBV7-9 CASSLTGNTGELFF TGTGCCAGCAGCCTGACAGGGAACACCGGGGAGCTGTTTTTT
TRBJ2-3 NA NA 16 TRBV7-3 CASSLTRERFADTQYF TGTGCCAGCAGCTTAACACGGGAGAGGTTCGCAGATACGCAGTATTTT
TRBJ2-6 NA NA 15 TRBV5-1 CASSLGRPGANVLTF TGCGCCAGCAGCTTAGGGAGACCCGGGGCCAACGTCCTGACTTTC
TRBJ2-2 TRBD2 NA 13 TRBV5-6 CASSILAGGELFF TGTGCCAGCAGCATCTTAGCGGGCGGGGAGCTGTTTTTT
TRBJ2-1 TRBD2 NA 16 TRBV11-2 CASRKLGQRGGNEQFF TGTGCCAGCCGCAAACTCGGCCAGCGGGGGGGCAATGAGCAGTTCTTC
TRBJ2-7 NA NA 10 TRBV6-5 CASSQYEQYF TGTGCCAGCAGCCAATACGAGCAGTACTTC
TRBJ1-4 NA NA 12 TRBV10-1 CASRGGREKLFF TGCGCCAGTCGAGGGGGGCGTGAAAAACTGTTTTTT
TRBJ1-6 NA NA 14 TRBV7-6 CASSPGDRLSPLHF TGTGCCAGCAGCCCGGGGGACCGCCTTTCACCCCTCCACTTT
TRBJ2-5 NA once 16 TRBV2 CASSEVWVGYQETQYF TGTGCCAGCAGTGAAGTATGGGTAGGGTACCAAGAGACCCAGTACTTC
TRBJ1-2 NA NA 13 TRBV5-1 CASSLGPGRGYTF TGCGCCAGCAGCTTGGGACCGGGCCGCGGCTACACCTTC
TRBJ2-5 TRBD1 NA 13 TRBV12-3/TRBV12-4 CASRGTVQETQYF TGTGCCAGCAGGGGGACAGTACAAGAGACCCAGTACTTC
TRBJ2-5 NA NA 14 TRBV7-9 CASSLDGNQETQYF TGTGCCAGCAGCTTAGATGGCAACCAAGAGACCCAGTACTTC
TRBJ2-7 NA NA 19 TRBV21-1 CASSASARGRWAKLYEQYF TGTGCCAGCAGCGCCTCAGCCCGCGGTCGTTGGGCTAAACTCTACGAGCAGTACTTC
TRBJ1-5 NA NA 15 TRBV5-1 CASSIGTPSNQPQHF TGCGCCAGCAGCATAGGGACTCCGAGCAATCAGCCCCAGCATTTT
TRBJ2-2 TRBD2 once 17 TRBV3-1/TRBV3-2 CASSPGVAGGNTGELFF TGTGCCAGCAGCCCCGGGGTAGCGGGGGGGAACACCGGGGAGCTGTTTTTT
TRBJ2-5 TRBD2 NA 16 TRBV3-1/TRBV3-2 CASSQVTAGGQETQYF TGTGCCAGCAGCCAAGTTACAGCGGGGGGCCAAGAGACCCAGTACTTC
TRBJ2-5 TRBD1 NA 14 TRBV27 CASKADRGPETQYF TGTGCCAGCAAAGCCGACAGGGGGCCAGAGACCCAGTACTTC
TRBJ2-3 NA NA 15 TRBV11-3 CASSLGAESTDTQYF TGTGCCAGCAGCTTAGGGGCCGAGAGCACAGATACGCAGTATTTT
TRBJ2-7 NA NA 16 TRBV5-6 CASSLGRDPRTYEQYF TGTGCCAGCAGCTTGGGCCGGGACCCAAGAACCTACGAGCAGTACTTC
TRBJ2-2 NA NA 17 TRBV4-3 CASSQGLGIPLTGELFF TGCGCCAGCAGCCAAGGCCTCGGGATCCCGCTCACCGGGGAGCTGTTTTTT